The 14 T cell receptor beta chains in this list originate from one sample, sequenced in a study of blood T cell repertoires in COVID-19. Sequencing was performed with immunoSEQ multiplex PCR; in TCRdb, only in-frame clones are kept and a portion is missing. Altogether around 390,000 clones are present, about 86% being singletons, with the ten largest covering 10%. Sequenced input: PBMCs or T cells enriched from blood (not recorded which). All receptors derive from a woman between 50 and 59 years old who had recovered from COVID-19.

CDR3: CASSSGITDYSGNTIYF. The CDR3 coding sequence is TGTGCCAGCAGCTCCGGGATTACGGACTACTCTGGAAACACCATATATTTT. V and J are TRBV7-9 and TRBJ1-3, with unresolved D. The CDR3 contains 17 residues. V lost 4 bases and J lost 0, with 16 bases in between. CDR1 and CDR2 from the germline V gene are SEHNR and FQNEAQ (reference sequence).

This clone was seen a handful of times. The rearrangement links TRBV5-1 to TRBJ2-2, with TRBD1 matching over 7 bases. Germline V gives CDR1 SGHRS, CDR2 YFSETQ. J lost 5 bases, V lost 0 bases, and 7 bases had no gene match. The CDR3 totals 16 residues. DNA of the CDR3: TGCGCCAGCAGCTTGGAAGGGGGCCTAACAACCGGGGAGCTGTTTTTT. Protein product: CASSLEGGLTTGELFF.

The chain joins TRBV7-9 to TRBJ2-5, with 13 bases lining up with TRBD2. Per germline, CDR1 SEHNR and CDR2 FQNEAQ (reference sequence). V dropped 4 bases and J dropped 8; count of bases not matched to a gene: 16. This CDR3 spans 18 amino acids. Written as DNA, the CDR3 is TGTGCCAGCAGCTCTAGGGGCGGACTAGCGGGGGACGGAGGTACCCAGTACTTC. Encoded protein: CASSSRGGLAGDGGTQYF. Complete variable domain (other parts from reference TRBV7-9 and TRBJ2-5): DTGVSQNPRHKITKRGQNVTFRCDPISEHNRLYWYRQTLGQGPEFLTYFQNEAQLEKSRLLSDRFSAERPKGSFSTLEIQRTEQGDSAMYLCASSSRGGLAGDGGTQYFGPGTRLLVL.

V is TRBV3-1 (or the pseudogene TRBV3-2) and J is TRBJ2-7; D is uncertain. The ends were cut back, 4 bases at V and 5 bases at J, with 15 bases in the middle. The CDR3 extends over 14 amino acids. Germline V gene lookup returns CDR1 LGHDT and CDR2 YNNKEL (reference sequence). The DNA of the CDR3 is TGTGCCAGCAGCCTCTATACGCTAGTCCACGAGCAGTACTTC. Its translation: CASSLYTLVHEQYF.

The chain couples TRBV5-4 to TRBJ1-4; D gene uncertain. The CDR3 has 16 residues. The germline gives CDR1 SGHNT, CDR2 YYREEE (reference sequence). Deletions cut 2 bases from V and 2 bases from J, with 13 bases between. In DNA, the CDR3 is TGTGCCAGCAGCTTAACCGGGAAGTCGACTAATGAAAAACTGTTTTTT. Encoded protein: CASSLTGKSTNEKLFF.

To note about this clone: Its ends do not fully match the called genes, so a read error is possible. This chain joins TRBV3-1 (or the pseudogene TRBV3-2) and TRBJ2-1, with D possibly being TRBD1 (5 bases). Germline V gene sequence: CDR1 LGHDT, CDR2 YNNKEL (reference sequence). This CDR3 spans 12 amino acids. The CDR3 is CASSQAATVQVF. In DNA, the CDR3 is TGTGCCAGCAGCCAAGCGGCGACAGTCCAGGTCTTC.

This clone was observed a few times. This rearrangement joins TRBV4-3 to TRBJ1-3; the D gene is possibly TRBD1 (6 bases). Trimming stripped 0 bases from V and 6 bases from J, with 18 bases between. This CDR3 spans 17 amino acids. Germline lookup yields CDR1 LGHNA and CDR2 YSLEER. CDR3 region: CASSQDPPTGRLNTIYF. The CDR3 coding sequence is TGCGCCAGCAGCCAAGATCCCCCCACAGGGCGGTTAAACACCATATATTTT.

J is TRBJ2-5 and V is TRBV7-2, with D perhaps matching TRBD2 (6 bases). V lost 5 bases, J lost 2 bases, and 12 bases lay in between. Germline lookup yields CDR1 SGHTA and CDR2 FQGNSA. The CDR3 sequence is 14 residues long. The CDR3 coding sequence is TGTGCCAGCAGCCCGACTAGGGCACAAGAGACCCAGTACTTC. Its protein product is CASSPTRAQETQYF.

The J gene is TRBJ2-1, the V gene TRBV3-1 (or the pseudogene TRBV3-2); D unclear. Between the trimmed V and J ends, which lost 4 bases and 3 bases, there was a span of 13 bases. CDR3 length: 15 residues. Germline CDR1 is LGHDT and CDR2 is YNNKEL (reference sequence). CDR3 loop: CASSLVGNSYNEQFF. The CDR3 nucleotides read TGTGCCAGCAGCCTCGTAGGAAACAGCTACAATGAGCAGTTCTTC.

CDR3: CASSQGWEGDTQYF. CDR3 in DNA: TGTGCCAGCAGCCAAGGGTGGGAGGGAGATACGCAGTATTTT. The rearrangement links TRBV14 to TRBJ2-3; 7 bases are shared with TRBD2. This CDR3 has 14 residues. V shed 1 base, J shed 5 bases, and the junction held 3 bases outside the gene matches. CDR1 and CDR2 from the germline V gene are SGHDN and FVKESK.

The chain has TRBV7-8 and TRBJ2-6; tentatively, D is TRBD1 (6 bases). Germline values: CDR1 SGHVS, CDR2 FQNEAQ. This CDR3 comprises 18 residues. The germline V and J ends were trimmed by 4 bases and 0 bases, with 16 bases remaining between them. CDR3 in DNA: TGTGCCAGCAGCTCATACAGGGACCCCAGCTCTGGGGCCAACGTCCTGACTTTC. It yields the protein CASSSYRDPSSGANVLTF. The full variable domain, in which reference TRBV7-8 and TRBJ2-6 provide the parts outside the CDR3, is GAGVSQSPRYKVAKRGQDVALRCDPISGHVSLFWYQQALGQGPEFLTYFQNEAQLDKSGLPSDRFFAERPEGSVSTLKIQRTQQEDSAVYLCASSSYRDPSSGANVLTFGAGSRLTVL.

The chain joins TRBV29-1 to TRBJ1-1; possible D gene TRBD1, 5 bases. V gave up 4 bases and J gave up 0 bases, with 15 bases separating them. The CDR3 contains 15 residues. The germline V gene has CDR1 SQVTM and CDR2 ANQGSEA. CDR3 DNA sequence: TGCAGCGTTGTCCTAAGGGGCAGGGTGAACACTGAAGCTTTCTTT. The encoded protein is CSVVLRGRVNTEAFF.

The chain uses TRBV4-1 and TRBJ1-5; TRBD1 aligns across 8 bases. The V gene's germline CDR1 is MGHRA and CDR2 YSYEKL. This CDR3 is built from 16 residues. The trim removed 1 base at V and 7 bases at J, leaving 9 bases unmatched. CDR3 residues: CASSQGLGQAGQPQHF. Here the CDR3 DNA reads TGCGCCAGCAGCCAAGGGCTGGGACAGGCGGGACAGCCCCAGCATTTT.

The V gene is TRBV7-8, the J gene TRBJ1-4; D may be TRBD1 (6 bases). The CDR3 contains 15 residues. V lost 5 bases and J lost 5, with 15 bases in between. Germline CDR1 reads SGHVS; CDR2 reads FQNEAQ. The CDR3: CASSDRLPPNEKLFF. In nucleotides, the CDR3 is TGTGCCAGCAGCGACAGGCTCCCCCCAAATGAAAAACTGTTTTTT.